The 32 T cell receptor beta chains given below trace back to one sample, sequenced in a study of STAT5B mutations in CD4+ large granular lymphocyte leukemia. Assay used: immunoSEQ multiplex PCR; TCRdb lists only in-frame clones, some missing. The sample includes about 31,000 clones, 76% seen only once; the top ten take 7.1%. Material: CD4+ T cells from blood buffy coats. All receptors derive from a human donor in good health.

This clone was seen a few times. This chain connects TRBV7-7 to TRBJ2-2; 8 positions match TRBD2. Trimming cost V 1 base and J 1 base; bases outside gene matches: 2. The CDR3 length is 16 residues. Germline CDR1 reads SSHAT; CDR2 reads FNYEAQ (reference sequence). CDR3 bases: TGTGCCAGCAGCTTAGTGGCGGGAGGGAACACCGGGGAGCTGTTTTTT. It translates to CASSLVAGGNTGELFF.

This clone was picked up a small number of times. The chain couples TRBV25-1 to TRBJ1-6; D uncertain. Trimming removed 4 bases at V and 9 bases at J, with 13 bases between. Germline assignment: CDR1 MGHDK and CDR2 SYGVNS. CDR3 size: 14 residues. The CDR3 coding sequence is TGTGCCAGCAGTGTGCACCTAGGATCTTCACCCCTCCACTTT. Amino acid sequence: CASSVHLGSSPLHF.

This clone showed up just once. The gene calls are TRBV21-1 and TRBJ1-2. TRBV21-1 counts as a pseudogene. This CDR3 is 16 amino acids long. The CDR3 sequence is CASSKAFHPIPYGYTF. The CDR3 region has the DNA TGTGCCAGCAGCAAAGCTTTCCACCCGATTCCCTATGGCTACACCTTC.

The CDR3 loop is CASSSEGETQYF. The CDR3 nucleotides are TGTGCCAGCAGTTCCGAGGGGGAGACCCAGTACTTC. The genes are TRBV6-5 and TRBJ2-5; tentatively, D is TRBD1 or TRBD2 (5 bases each). Per the germline V gene, CDR1 is MNHEY and CDR2 is SVGAGI. The CDR3 is 12 amino acids. The ends were cut back, 4 bases at V and 5 bases at J, with 8 bases in the middle.

The rearrangement links TRBV7-9 to TRBJ2-2; 7 bases fit TRBD1. From germline, CDR1 is SEHNR and CDR2 FQNEAQ (reference sequence). This CDR3 is 16 amino acids long. Unmatched junction bases numbered 3, after V lost 2 bases and J lost 0 bases. CDR3 in DNA: TGTGCCAGCAGCTTATACAGGGGAACGAACACCGGGGAGCTGTTTTTT. Encoded protein: CASSLYRGTNTGELFF.

The chain combines TRBV5-1 with TRBJ1-4, with D possibly matching TRBD1 (6 bases). The CDR3 is made up of 14 amino acids. Germline CDR1 reads SGHRS; CDR2 reads YFSETQ. The V and J ends lost 0 bases and 8 bases respectively, with 11 bases between them. The CDR3 loop reads CASSLGDNGEKLFF. Here the CDR3 DNA reads TGCGCCAGCAGCTTGGGGGACAATGGCGAAAAACTGTTTTTT.

The rearrangement uses TRBV2 and TRBJ1-5; no firm D call. This CDR3 spans 14 amino acids. V was shortened by 4 bases and J by 3 bases, with 10 bases between the two germline ends. The germline gives CDR1 SNHLY, CDR2 FYNNEI. The CDR3 sequence is CASSVQRNNQPQHF. The CDR3 DNA reads as TGTGCCAGCAGTGTTCAACGGAACAATCAGCCCCAGCATTTT.

The chain has TRBV18 and TRBJ1-4; tentative D call: TRBD1 (5 bases). The CDR3 sequence is 15 residues long. The germline CDR1 and CDR2 sequences are KGHSH and LQKENI. Trimming shortened V by 2 bases and J by 2 bases, and 9 bases separated the two germline ends. CDR3 loop: CASSPAGITNEKLFF. The CDR3 bases are TGTGCCAGCTCACCAGCAGGGATCACTAATGAAAAACTGTTTTTT.

The chain links TRBV7-8 to TRBJ2-1; D is unresolved. V was pared by 5 bases and J by 2 bases, with 16 bases between. In germline, CDR1 is SGHVS, CDR2 FQNEAQ. This CDR3 contains 16 residues. The CDR3 loop reads CASSHFVAAAYNEQFF. In nucleotides, the CDR3 is TGTGCCAGCAGCCATTTTGTGGCCGCGGCCTACAATGAGCAGTTCTTC.

J is TRBJ2-2 and V is TRBV9; D is ambiguous. The CDR3 runs 12 residues. Germline CDR1 and CDR2: SGDLS and YYNGEE. Trimming removed 0 bases at V and 7 bases at J, with 4 bases between. Written as DNA, the CDR3 is TGTGCCAGCAGCGTAGGAGGCGGGGAGCTGTTTTTT. This encodes CASSVGGGELFF.

This chain uses TRBV28 with TRBJ1-5, with 8 nucleotides matching TRBD1. The V gene's germline CDR1 is MDHEN and CDR2 SYDVKM. The CDR3 is 15 amino acids. J was trimmed by 6 bases and V by 2 bases; bases with no gene match: 6. CDR3 sequence: CASSLGTGYTQPQHF. CDR3 nucleotide sequence: TGTGCCAGCAGTTTAGGGACAGGTTATACTCAGCCCCAGCATTTT. Looking up the rest from reference TRBV28 and TRBJ1-5 gives the full variable domain: DVKVTQSSRYLVKRTGEKVFLECVQDMDHENMFWYRQDPGLGLRLIYFSYDVKMKEKGDIPEGYSVSREKKERFSLILESASTNQTSMYLCASSLGTGYTQPQHFGDGTRLSIL.

The genes are TRBV21-1 and TRBJ2-1; the D call TRBD1 from the table was never checked on the DNA. TRBV21-1 is flagged as a pseudogene. This CDR3 is built from 15 residues. CDR3: CASSIRDSDYNEQFF. The CDR3 nucleotides are TGTGCCAGCAGCATCCGGGACAGCGACTACAATGAGCAGTTCTTC.

The chain carries TRBV5-3 and TRBJ2-1; 9 bases agree with TRBD2. TRBV5-3 is labeled an ORF, and its function is uncertain. The CDR3 totals 18 residues. J gave up 4 bases and V 4 bases, and 15 bases lay outside the gene matches. CDR3 in DNA: TGTGCCAGAAGCCAGGGGCTAGCGGGACCTCCATCGTACAATGAGCAGTTCTTC. Protein sequence: CARSQGLAGPPSYNEQFF.

The chain uses TRBV5-5 and TRBJ2-3; no clear D gene. Germline V gives CDR1 SGHKS, CDR2 YYEKEE (reference sequence). With 0 bases removed from V and 2 bases from J, the gap between germline ends came to 7 bases. The CDR3 consists of 14 residues. CDR3 amino acids: CASSLDSHTDTQYF. The CDR3 bases are TGTGCCAGCAGCTTGGACAGCCACACAGATACGCAGTATTTT.

V is TRBV4-2 and J is TRBJ1-4; TRBD1 is a possible D gene (5 bases). The CDR3 runs 15 residues. The germline V and J ends were trimmed by 4 bases and 4 bases, with 13 bases remaining between them. Germline V gives CDR1 LGHNA, CDR2 YNFKEQ. This CDR3 reads CASSRAGEFNEKLFF. CDR3 nucleotides: TGTGCCAGCAGCCGCGCGGGGGAGTTTAATGAAAAACTGTTTTTT.

This rearrangement joins TRBV9 to TRBJ2-2, with 10 bases lining up with TRBD1. Germline loops: CDR1 SGDLS, CDR2 YYNGEE. This CDR3 comprises 16 residues. The trim removed 0 bases at V and 4 bases at J, leaving 3 bases unmatched. CDR3 nucleotide sequence: TGTGCCAGCAGCGTAGGAGGGACAGGGGCCACCGGGGAGCTGTTTTTT. Translating it yields CASSVGGTGATGELFF.

The chain employs TRBV7-2 and TRBJ2-3; 11 nucleotides match TRBD2. The germline V gene encodes CDR1 SGHTA and CDR2 FQGNSA. The CDR3 spans 17 residues. Losses at the gene ends were 0 bases for V and 2 bases for J; bases not matched to a gene: 4. CDR3 loop: CASSLAQTSGNTDTQYF. The CDR3 region has the DNA TGTGCCAGCAGCTTAGCTCAGACTAGCGGGAACACAGATACGCAGTATTTT.

V gene TRBV5-1 combines with J gene TRBJ1-1, with 7 positions matching TRBD1. Trimming took 0 bases from V and 8 from J; bases not matched to a gene: 4. The CDR3 runs 13 residues. CDR1 is SGHRS and CDR2 is YFSETQ in the germline V gene. The CDR3 DNA reads TGCGCCAGCAGCTTGGGACAGGGATCCGAAGCTTTCTTT. It is translated as CASSLGQGSEAFF.

V is TRBV15 and J is TRBJ1-1, with unresolved D. The CDR3 spans 14 residues. Germline V gene data show CDR1 as LNHNV and CDR2 as YYDKDF (reference sequence). V was pared by 0 bases and J by 0 bases, with 5 bases between. CDR3 sequence (DNA): TGTGCCACCAGCAGAGAACAGATGAACACTGAAGCTTTCTTT. Amino acids: CATSREQMNTEAFF.

The J gene is TRBJ1-6, the V gene TRBV5-6; possible D gene TRBD1, 5 bases. Per germline, CDR1 SGHDT and CDR2 YYEEEE. This CDR3 is 13 amino acids long. Between the trimmed V and J ends, which lost 0 bases and 7 bases, there was a span of 5 bases. CDR3 residues: CASSLDRNSPLHF. The CDR3 coding sequence is TGTGCCAGCAGCTTGGACAGGAATTCACCCCTCCACTTT.

This chain links TRBV5-1 with TRBJ2-5, with a tentative D call TRBD2 (5 bases). The J call is doubtful: the DNA matches TRBJ2-7 better. Germline-derived CDR1 and CDR2 are SGHRS and YFSETQ. This CDR3 has 16 amino acids. CDR3 loop: CASSPRSGNVPYEQYF. CDR3 nucleotide sequence: TGCGCCAGCAGCCCTCGATCGGGAAACGTTCCCTACGAGCAGTACTTC.

This chain joins TRBV7-2 and TRBJ1-5; 10 nucleotides align to TRBD1. The length of the CDR3 is 17 residues. The trim removed 5 bases at V and 1 base at J, leaving 8 bases unmatched. Germline V CDR1 and CDR2: SGHTA, FQGNSA. The CDR3 spells CASSPDRGLRSNQPQHF. The CDR3 DNA follows: TGTGCCAGCAGCCCAGACAGGGGGCTTAGAAGCAATCAGCCCCAGCATTTT.

The chain joins TRBV6-1 to TRBJ2-1; the match to TRBD2 covers 12 bases. Germline-derived CDR1 and CDR2 are MNHNS and SASEGT. The CDR3 extends over 16 amino acids. Trimming took 4 bases from V and 3 from J; bases not matched to a gene: 4. The CDR3 sequence is CASSGRLAGVYNEQFF. In nucleotides, the CDR3 is TGTGCCAGCAGTGGACGACTAGCGGGAGTCTACAATGAGCAGTTCTTC.

This chain uses TRBV7-9 with TRBJ2-3; D uncertain. In germline, CDR1 is SEHNR, CDR2 FQNEAQ (reference sequence). Trimming cost V 3 bases and J 7 bases, with 11 bases left between them. The CDR3 is 13 residues long. CDR3 loop: CASSFASGNTQYF. DNA for the CDR3: TGTGCCAGCAGCTTCGCTTCTGGGAATACGCAGTATTTT.

This clone was observed a handful of times. CDR3 DNA sequence: TGTGCCAGTAGTATTGGTGAGGGGGCCGTGAAAAAACTGTTTTTT. It encodes CASSIGEGAVKKLFF. The chain employs TRBV19 and TRBJ1-4, with 7 bases lining up with TRBD1. The ends lost 3 bases at V and 9 bases at J; junction bases unmatched: 10. The V gene's germline CDR1 is LNHDA and CDR2 SQIVND (reference sequence). The CDR3 consists of 15 residues.

The chain couples TRBV7-9 to TRBJ2-3; D unresolved. The CDR3 is 15 amino acids. CDR1 is SEHNR, CDR2 FQNEAQ, per germline (reference sequence). Between the trimmed V and J ends, which lost 1 base and 0 bases, there was a span of 8 bases. The CDR3 here is CASSLGWRSTDTQYF. The CDR3 coding sequence is TGTGCCAGCAGCTTAGGTTGGCGGAGCACAGATACGCAGTATTTT. The variable domain in full, with the rest retrieved from reference TRBV7-9 and TRBJ2-3, is DTGVSQNPRHKITKRGQNVTFRCDPISEHNRLYWYRQTLGQGPEFLTYFQNEAQLEKSRLLSDRFSAERPKGSFSTLEIQRTEQGDSAMYLCASSLGWRSTDTQYFGPGTRLTVL.

The chain joins TRBV19 to TRBJ2-7; tentative D call: TRBD2 (5 bases). Germline CDR1 and CDR2: LNHDA and SQIVND (reference sequence). There are 13 residues in the CDR3. V was cut by 2 bases and J by 3 bases, with 8 bases left in between. The CDR3 loop is CASSISGNYEQYF. The CDR3 DNA reads as TGTGCCAGTAGTATATCCGGGAACTACGAGCAGTACTTC.

The chain uses TRBV2 and TRBJ2-3; TRBD2 matches at 14 bases. The CDR3 consists of 16 residues. The V segment lost 6 bases and the J segment 5 bases; nucleotides outside the gene matches: 7. The germline gives CDR1 SNHLY, CDR2 FYNNEI. In DNA, the CDR3 is TGTGCCAGCAGACGGGGACTAGCGGGAGTTCTAGATACGCAGTATTTT. Translated: CASRRGLAGVLDTQYF.

This clone has more than one count but fewer than ten. J is TRBJ1-1 and V is TRBV11-2, with 9 bases matching TRBD1. The J segment lost 1 base and the V segment lost 5 bases, leaving 5 bases of the junction unmatched. This CDR3 spans 15 amino acids. Germline CDR1 reads SGHAT; CDR2 reads FQNNGV. The DNA for the CDR3 is TGTGCCAGCAGCCCGAAGGACAGGGGGAACACTGAAGCTTTCTTT. Protein: CASSPKDRGNTEAFF.

This clone was picked up a small number of times. This chain uses TRBV6-6 with TRBJ2-3; TRBD2 matches at 9 bases. V was pared by 6 bases and J by 2 bases, with 6 bases of the junction left unmatched. The germline gives CDR1 MNHNY, CDR2 SVGAGI (reference sequence). The CDR3 is made up of 15 amino acids. The CDR3 bases are TGTGCCAGCAGCGGTAGCGGGAGCGCCACAGATACGCAGTATTTT. It translates to CASSGSGSATDTQYF.

CDR3 in DNA: TGTGCCATCAGTGAAGTGGCGGGGGGGCTAGGAGATACGCAGTATTTT. Translation gives CAISEVAGGLGDTQYF. This chain connects TRBV10-3 to TRBJ2-3; 9 bases map to TRBD2. The germline V gene encodes CDR1 ENHRY and CDR2 SYGVKD. This CDR3 contains 16 residues. V lost 3 bases and J lost 5; bases outside the gene matches: 9.

V gene TRBV25-1 combines with J gene TRBJ1-1; D is unclear. The V gene's germline CDR1 is MGHDK and CDR2 SYGVNS. The CDR3 is made up of 17 amino acids. Trimming left V 0 bases short and J 3 bases short, with 17 bases between. The CDR3 sequence: CASSEYGHGRGYTEAFF. The CDR3 nucleotides are TGTGCCAGCAGTGAATACGGCCATGGGCGAGGTTACACTGAAGCTTTCTTT.